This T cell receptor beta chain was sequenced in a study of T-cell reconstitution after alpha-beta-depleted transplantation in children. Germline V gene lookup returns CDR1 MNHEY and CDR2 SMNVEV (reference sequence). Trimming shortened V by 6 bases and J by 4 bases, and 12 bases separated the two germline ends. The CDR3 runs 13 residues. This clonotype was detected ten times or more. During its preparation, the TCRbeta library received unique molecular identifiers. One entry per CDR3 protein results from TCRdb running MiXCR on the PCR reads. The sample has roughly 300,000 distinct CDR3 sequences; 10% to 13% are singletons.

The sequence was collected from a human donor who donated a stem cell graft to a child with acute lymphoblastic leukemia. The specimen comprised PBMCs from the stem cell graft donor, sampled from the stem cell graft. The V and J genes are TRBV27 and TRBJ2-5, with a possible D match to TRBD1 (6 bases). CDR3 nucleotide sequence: TGTGCCAGCAGGGAACAGGGCCTAGAGACCCAGTACTTC. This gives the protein CASREQGLETQYF.